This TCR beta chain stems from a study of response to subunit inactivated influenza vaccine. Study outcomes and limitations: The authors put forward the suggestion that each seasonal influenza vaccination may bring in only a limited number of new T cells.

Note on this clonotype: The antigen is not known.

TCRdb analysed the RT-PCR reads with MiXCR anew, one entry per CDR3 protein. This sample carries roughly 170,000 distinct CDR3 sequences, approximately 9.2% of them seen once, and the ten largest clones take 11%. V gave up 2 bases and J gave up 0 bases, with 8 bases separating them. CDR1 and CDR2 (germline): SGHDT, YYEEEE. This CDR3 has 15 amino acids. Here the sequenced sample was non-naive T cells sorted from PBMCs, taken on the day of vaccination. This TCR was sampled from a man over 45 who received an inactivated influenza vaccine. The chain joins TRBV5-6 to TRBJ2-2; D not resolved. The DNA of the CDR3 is TGTGCCAGCAGCTTCGGCGGTACGAACACCGGGGAGCTGTTTTTT. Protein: CASSFGGTNTGELFF.